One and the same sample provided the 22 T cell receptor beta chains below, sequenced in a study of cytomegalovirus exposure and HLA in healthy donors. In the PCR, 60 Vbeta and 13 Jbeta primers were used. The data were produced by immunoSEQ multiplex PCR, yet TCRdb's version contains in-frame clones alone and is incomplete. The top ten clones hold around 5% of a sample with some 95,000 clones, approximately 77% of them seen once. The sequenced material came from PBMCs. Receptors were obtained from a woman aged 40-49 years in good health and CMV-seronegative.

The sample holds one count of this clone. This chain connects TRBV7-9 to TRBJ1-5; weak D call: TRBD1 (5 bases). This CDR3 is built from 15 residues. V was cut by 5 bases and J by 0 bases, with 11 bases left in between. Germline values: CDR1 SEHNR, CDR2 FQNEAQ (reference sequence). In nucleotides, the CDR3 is TGTGCCAGCAGCCCGAGTGGACATAGCAATCAGCCCCAGCATTTT. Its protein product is CASSPSGHSNQPQHF.

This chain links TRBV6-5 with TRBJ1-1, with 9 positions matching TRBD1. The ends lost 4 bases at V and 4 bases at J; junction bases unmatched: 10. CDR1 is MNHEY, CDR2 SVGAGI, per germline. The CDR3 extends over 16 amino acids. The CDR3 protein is CASSSPGTGKGTEAFF. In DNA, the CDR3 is TGTGCCAGCAGTTCGCCGGGGACAGGGAAGGGCACTGAAGCTTTCTTT.

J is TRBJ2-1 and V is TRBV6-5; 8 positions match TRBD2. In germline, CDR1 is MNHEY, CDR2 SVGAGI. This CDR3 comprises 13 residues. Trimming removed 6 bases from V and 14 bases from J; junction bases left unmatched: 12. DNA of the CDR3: TGTGCCAGCAGCCCGGTATTCGGGGGGGCGGAGTTCTTC. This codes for CASSPVFGGAEFF.

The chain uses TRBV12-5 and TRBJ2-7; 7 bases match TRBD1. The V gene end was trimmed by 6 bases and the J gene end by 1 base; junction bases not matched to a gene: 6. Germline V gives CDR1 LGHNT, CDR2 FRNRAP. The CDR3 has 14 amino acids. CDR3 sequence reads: CASGKQGPSYEQYF. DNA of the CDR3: TGTGCTAGTGGGAAACAGGGGCCTTCCTACGAGCAGTACTTC. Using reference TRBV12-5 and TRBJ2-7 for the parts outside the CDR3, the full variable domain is DARVTQTPRHKVTEMGQEVTMRCQPILGHNTVFWYRQTMMQGLELLAYFRNRAPLDDSGMPKDRFSAEMPDATLATLKIQPSEPRDSAVYFCASGKQGPSYEQYFGPGTRLTVT.

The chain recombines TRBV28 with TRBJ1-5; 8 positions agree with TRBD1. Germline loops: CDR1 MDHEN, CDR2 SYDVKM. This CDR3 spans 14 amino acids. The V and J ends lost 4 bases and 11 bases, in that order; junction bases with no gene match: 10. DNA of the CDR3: TGTGCCAGCAGTTCCCGGACAGGGAAAGGAGCCCAGCATTTT. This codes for CASSSRTGKGAQHF. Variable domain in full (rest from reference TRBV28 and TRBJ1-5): DVKVTQSSRYLVKRTGEKVFLECVQDMDHENMFWYRQDPGLGLRLIYFSYDVKMKEKGDIPEGYSVSREKKERFSLILESASTNQTSMYLCASSSRTGKGAQHFGDGTRLSIL.

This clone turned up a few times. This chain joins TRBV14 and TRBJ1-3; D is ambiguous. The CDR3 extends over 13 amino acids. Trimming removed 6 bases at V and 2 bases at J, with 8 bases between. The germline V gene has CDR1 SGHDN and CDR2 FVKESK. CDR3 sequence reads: CASSRGTGNTIYF. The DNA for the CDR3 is TGTGCCAGCAGTCGGGGTACTGGAAACACCATATATTTT.

CDR3 coding DNA: TGTGCCAGCAGTGCTAGACAGGGGGCATTGGGTGAGCAGTTCTTC. Amino acids: CASSARQGALGEQFF. This chain connects TRBV2 to TRBJ2-1; 10 nucleotides align to TRBD1. This CDR3 is built from 15 residues. Germline V lookup: CDR1 SNHLY, CDR2 FYNNEI. V shed 4 bases and J 9 bases; nucleotides not matched to a gene: 9.

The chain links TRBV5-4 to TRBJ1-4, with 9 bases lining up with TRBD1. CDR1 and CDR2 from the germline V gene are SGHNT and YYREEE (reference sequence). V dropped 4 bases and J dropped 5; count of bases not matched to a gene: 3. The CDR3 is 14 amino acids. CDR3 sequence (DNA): TGTGCCAGCAGCCGACAGGGGGGAAATGAAAAACTGTTTTTT. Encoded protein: CASSRQGGNEKLFF.

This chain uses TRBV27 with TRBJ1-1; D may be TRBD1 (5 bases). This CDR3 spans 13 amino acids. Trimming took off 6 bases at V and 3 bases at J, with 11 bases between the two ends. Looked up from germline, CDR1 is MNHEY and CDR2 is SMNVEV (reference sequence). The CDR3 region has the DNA TGTGCCAGCAGGGAGGGGAGGTACACTGAAGCTTTCTTT. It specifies CASREGRYTEAFF.

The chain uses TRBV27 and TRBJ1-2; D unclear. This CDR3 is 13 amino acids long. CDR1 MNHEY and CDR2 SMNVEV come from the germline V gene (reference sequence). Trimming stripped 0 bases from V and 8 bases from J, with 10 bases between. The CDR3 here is CASSLSRRSGYTF. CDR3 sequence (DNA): TGTGCCAGCAGTTTATCTAGGCGGTCCGGCTACACCTTC.

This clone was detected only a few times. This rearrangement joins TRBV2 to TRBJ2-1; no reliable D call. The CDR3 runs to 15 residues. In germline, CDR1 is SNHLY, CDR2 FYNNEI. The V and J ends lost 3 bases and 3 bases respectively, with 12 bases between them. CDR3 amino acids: CASSEQRSLYNEQFF. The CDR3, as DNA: TGTGCCAGCAGTGAGCAGCGTTCCCTCTACAATGAGCAGTTCTTC. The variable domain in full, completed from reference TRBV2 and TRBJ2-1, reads EPEVTQTPSHQVTQMGQEVILRCVPISNHLYFYWYRQILGQKVEFLVSFYNNEISEKSEIFDDQFSVERPDGSNFTLKIRSTKLEDSAMYFCASSEQRSLYNEQFFGPGTRLTVL.

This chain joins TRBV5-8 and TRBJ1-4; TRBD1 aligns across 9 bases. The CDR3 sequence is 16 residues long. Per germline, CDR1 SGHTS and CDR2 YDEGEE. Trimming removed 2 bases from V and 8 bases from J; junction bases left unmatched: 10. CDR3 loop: CASSLPWGQGGEKLFF. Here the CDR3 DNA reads TGTGCCAGCAGCTTACCGTGGGGACAGGGTGGCGAAAAACTGTTTTTT.

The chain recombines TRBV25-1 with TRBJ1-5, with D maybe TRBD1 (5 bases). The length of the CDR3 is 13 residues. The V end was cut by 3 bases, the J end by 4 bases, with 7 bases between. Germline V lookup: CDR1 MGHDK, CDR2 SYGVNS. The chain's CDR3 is CASSDQGNQPQHF. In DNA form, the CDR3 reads TGTGCCAGCAGTGACCAGGGAAATCAGCCCCAGCATTTT.

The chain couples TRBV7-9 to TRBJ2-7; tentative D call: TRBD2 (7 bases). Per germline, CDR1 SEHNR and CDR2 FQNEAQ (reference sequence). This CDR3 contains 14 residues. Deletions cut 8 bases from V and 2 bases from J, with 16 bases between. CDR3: CASSSGGGTYEQYF. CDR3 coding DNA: TGTGCCAGCTCGTCGGGCGGGGGCACCTACGAGCAGTACTTC.

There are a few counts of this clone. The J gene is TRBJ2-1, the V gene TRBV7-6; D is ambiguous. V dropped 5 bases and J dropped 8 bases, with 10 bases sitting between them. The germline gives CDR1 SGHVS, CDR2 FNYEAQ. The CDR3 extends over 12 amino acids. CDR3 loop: CASSHYSDEQFF. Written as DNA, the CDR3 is TGTGCCAGCAGCCATTACTCCGATGAGCAGTTCTTC.

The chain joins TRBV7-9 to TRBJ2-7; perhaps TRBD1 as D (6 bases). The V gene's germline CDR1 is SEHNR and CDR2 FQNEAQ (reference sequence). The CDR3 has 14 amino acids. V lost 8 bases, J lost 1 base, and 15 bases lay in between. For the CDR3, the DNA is TGTGCCAGCTTCCGCTTGGACAGATCCTACGAGCAGTACTTC. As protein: CASFRLDRSYEQYF.

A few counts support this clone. The CDR3 loop is CASSLDGTGLYEQYF. The CDR3, as DNA: TGTGCCAGCAGCTTGGACGGGACTGGTCTCTACGAGCAGTACTTC. The chain recombines TRBV5-4 with TRBJ2-7; possible D gene TRBD2, 6 bases. The CDR3 contains 15 residues. V gave up 0 bases and J gave up 3 bases, with 13 bases separating them. Per the germline V gene, CDR1 is SGHNT and CDR2 is YYREEE (reference sequence).

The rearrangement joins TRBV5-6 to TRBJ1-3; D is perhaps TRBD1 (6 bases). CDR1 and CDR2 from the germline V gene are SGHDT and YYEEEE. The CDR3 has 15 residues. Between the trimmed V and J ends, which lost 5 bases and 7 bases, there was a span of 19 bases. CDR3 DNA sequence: TGTGCCAGCAGTCGTACCGACAGGTTCGGTAACACCATATATTTT. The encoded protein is CASSRTDRFGNTIYF.

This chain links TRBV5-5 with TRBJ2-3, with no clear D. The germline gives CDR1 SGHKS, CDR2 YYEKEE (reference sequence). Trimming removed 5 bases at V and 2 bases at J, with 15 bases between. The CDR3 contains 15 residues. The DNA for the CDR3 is TGTGCCAGCAGGCGTGAACTCGTTTCCACAGATACGCAGTATTTT. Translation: CASRRELVSTDTQYF.

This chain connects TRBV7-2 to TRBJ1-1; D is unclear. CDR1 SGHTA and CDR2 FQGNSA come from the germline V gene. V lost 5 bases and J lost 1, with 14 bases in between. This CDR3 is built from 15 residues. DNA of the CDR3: TGTGCCAGCAGCCCCCGGGATTGGGGGAACACTGAAGCTTTCTTT. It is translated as CASSPRDWGNTEAFF.

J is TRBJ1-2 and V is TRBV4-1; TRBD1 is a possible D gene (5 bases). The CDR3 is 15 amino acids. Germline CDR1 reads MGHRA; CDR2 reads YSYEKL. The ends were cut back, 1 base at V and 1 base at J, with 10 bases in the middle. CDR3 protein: CASSQVGALNYGYTF. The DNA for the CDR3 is TGCGCCAGCAGCCAAGTAGGGGCACTTAACTATGGCTACACCTTC.

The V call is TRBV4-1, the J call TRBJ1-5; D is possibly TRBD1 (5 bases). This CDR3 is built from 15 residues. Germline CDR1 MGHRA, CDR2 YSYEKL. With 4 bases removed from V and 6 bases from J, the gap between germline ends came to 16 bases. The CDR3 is CASSLAGVLRQPQHF. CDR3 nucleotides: TGCGCCAGCAGCCTAGCGGGGGTATTACGTCAGCCCCAGCATTTT.